This T cell receptor (beta chain) was found in a study of blood T cell repertoires in COVID-19. As for the study in general: Whether acute or convalescent, the COVID-19 samples came from the United States, Italy and Spain. Sample material is recorded as cDNA or gDNA derived from T cells, B-cell-depleted T cells, or PBMCs.

Only one count was recorded for this clone. Study processing details: Estimation of nucleated cell counts was performed using reference gene primer amplification. Repertoires were generated with immunoSEQ multiplex PCR, while TCRdb's copy carries only in-frame clones and drops some. The D gene and trimming were derived from the DNA, and the V and J assignments and clone size from that table. The sample consists of under 250,000 clones, roughly 81% of them appearing once. The sequence came from a man aged 50 or older with acute or convalescent COVID-19. Material: peripheral blood.

The CDR3 is CATSRDLQGATEAFF. The CDR3 DNA is TGTGCCACCAGCAGAGATCTTCAGGGGGCGACTGAAGCTTTCTTT. The V call is TRBV15, the J call TRBJ1-1; 8 bases match TRBD1. CDR3 length: 15 amino acids. CDR1 is LNHNV, CDR2 YYDKDF, per germline (reference sequence). V shed 0 bases and J 5 bases; nucleotides not matched to a gene: 5.